The rows below give T cell receptor beta chains drawn from one sample of a study of blood T cells in healthy people across ages. TCRdb independently ran MiXCR on the 5' RACE reads; one entry per CDR3 protein. The sample includes 650,000 to 950,000 distinct CDR3 sequences, under 45% seen only once; the top ten take about a fifth. Sequences were obtained from blood. Receptors were obtained from a man between 60 and 75 years old in good health. Both conserved end residues are part of each CDR3. Each record gives: J gene, clone size, D gene, V gene, CDR3 DNA, CDR3 protein. D genes are given only for firm matches. Expanded clones are given a class, and other clones once, few, many or no size at all.

>TRBJ2-3|NA|NA|TRBV6-1
TGTGCCAGCAGTGAAAGGCAGGGGGGTACAGATACGCAGTATTTT
CASSERQGGTDTQYF
>TRBJ2-7|NA|TRBD2|TRBV7-9
TGTGCCAGCAGCTTTGAGGACGGCGGGAGCCCCTACGAGCAGTACTTC
CASSFEDGGSPYEQYF
>TRBJ1-2|few|NA|TRBV27
TGTGCCAGCAGTTCGAGGGGGGTAGCTGGCTACACCTTC
CASSSRGVAGYTF
>TRBJ1-2|NA|TRBD1|TRBV7-9
TGTGCCAGCAGCTTAGCGACAGGGTCCTTTGGCTACACCTTC
CASSLATGSFGYTF
>TRBJ2-5|NA|NA|TRBV7-8
TGTGCCAGCAGCTCCTTGCAGGGGAGTCTGTACTTC
CASSSLQGSLYF
>TRBJ2-3|NA|NA|TRBV3-1
TGTGCCAGCAGCCAGGGGATGAATACGCAGTATTTT
CASSQGMNTQYF
>TRBJ1-1|NA|NA|TRBV20-1
TGCAGTGCTAGACTCTCCGGAGGTAAGGACACTGAAGCTTTCTTT
CSARLSGGKDTEAFF
>TRBJ1-2|NA|TRBD1|TRBV3-1
TGTGCCAGCAGCATACGAACAGGGGGTGGCTACACCTTC
CASSIRTGGGYTF
>TRBJ2-1|few|TRBD2|TRBV29-1
TGCAGCGCCGAAGGCCTAGCGGGGGGGGAGCAGTTCTTC
CSAEGLAGGEQFF
>TRBJ1-2|NA|TRBD1|TRBV25-1
TGTGCCAGCAGTGACATCCCAGGGGGAGGCTACACCTTC
CASSDIPGGGYTF
>TRBJ2-3|NA|TRBD2|TRBV5-1
TGCGCCAGCAGCTTGGATAGCGGGGGGGATACGCAGTATTTT
CASSLDSGGDTQYF
>TRBJ2-5|many|NA|TRBV27
TGTGCCAGCAGTCTATCGGAGCAGTACTTC
CASSLSEQYF
>TRBJ2-7|NA|NA|TRBV6-6
TGTGCCAGCAGTTACAGGGACTACGAGCAGTACTTC
CASSYRDYEQYF
>TRBJ2-3|once|NA|TRBV10-3
TGTGCCACCTTAGTTGGACGGTCGAACACAGATACGCAGTATTTT
CATLVGRSNTDTQYF
>TRBJ1-2|few|NA|TRBV6-2/TRBV6-3
TGTGCCAGCAGCATGCAGAGCTATGGCTACACCTTC
CASSMQSYGYTF
>TRBJ2-5|few|NA|TRBV7-9
TGTGCCAGCAGCTTAGGGGGACCGCGAGAGACCCAGTACTTC
CASSLGGPRETQYF
>TRBJ2-1|NA|TRBD2|TRBV2
TGTGCCAGCCAAGACCCGACTAGCGGGGCTGGCAATGAGCAGTTCTTC
CASQDPTSGAGNEQFF
>TRBJ2-5|NA|TRBD2|TRBV5-6
TGTGCCTGCAGCAGCACCGGGACTAGCGTCAAAGAGACCCAGTACTTC
CACSSTGTSVKETQYF
>TRBJ1-1|NA|NA|TRBV4-1
TGCGCCAGCAGCCTCCGGGGGGCTTCGGACACTGAAGCTTTCTTT
CASSLRGASDTEAFF
>TRBJ2-4|few|TRBD2|TRBV3-1
TGTGCCAGCAGCCAAGTGACGGGGGGGTTCCTGTGGGCCAAAAACATTCAGTACTTC
CASSQVTGGFLWAKNIQYF
>TRBJ1-2|NA|TRBD1|TRBV2
TGTGCCAGCAGTTCTGGACAGGATGGCTACACCTTC
CASSSGQDGYTF
>TRBJ2-5|NA|NA|TRBV5-1
TGCGCCAGCAGCGTTGTTGGGGAGAAGCAAGAGACCCAGTACTTC
CASSVVGEKQETQYF
>TRBJ2-1|few|TRBD1|TRBV6-2/TRBV6-3
TGTGCCAGCAGTCGCACCGGGACAGACAATGAGCAGTTCTTC
CASSRTGTDNEQFF
>TRBJ1-4|many|TRBD1|TRBV2
TGTGCCAGCAGACGGGACAGGGGCAGCAATGAAAAACTGTTTTTT
CASRRDRGSNEKLFF
>TRBJ2-7|NA|NA|TRBV21-1
TGTGCCAGCAGCAGACAGGGGAGCGGCGAGCAGTACTTC
CASSRQGSGEQYF
>TRBJ1-1|NA|NA|TRBV21-1
TGTGCCAGCAGACGGACGAAGACGAACACTGAAGCTTTCTTT
CASRRTKTNTEAFF
>TRBJ1-2|NA|NA|TRBV6-5
TGTGCCAGCAGCCCCTTTGAGGTAAAGGGCTACACCTTC
CASSPFEVKGYTF
>TRBJ2-3|NA|NA|TRBV6-5
TGTGCCAGCAGTTACGGGCGCATAAGCACAGATACGCAGTATTTT
CASSYGRISTDTQYF
>TRBJ2-7|NA|NA|TRBV27
TGTGCCAGCAGGACAGTTAGCTCCTACGAGCAGTACTTC
CASRTVSSYEQYF
>TRBJ1-6|NA|TRBD1|TRBV5-1
TGCGCCAGCAGCTTGGGGGACAGTCCTAATTCACCCCTCCACTTT
CASSLGDSPNSPLHF
>TRBJ2-7|few|NA|TRBV30
TGTGCCTGGAACCTGGGCAGTACCTACGAGCAGTACTTC
CAWNLGSTYEQYF
>TRBJ1-2|few|TRBD1|TRBV7-2
TGTGCCAGCAGCGGTTCCGGGACAGGGAGTCTTGGCTACACCTTC
CASSGSGTGSLGYTF
>TRBJ2-3|NA|TRBD2|TRBV7-2
TGTGCCAGCAGCTTAAAGCCCGCGGGGGGGCGAACAGATACGCAGTATTTT
CASSLKPAGGRTDTQYF
>TRBJ2-7|few|TRBD1|TRBV12-3/TRBV12-4
TGTGCCAGTCAAGAGGGGGCCCTATACGAGCAGTACTTC
CASQEGALYEQYF
>TRBJ1-1|few|NA|TRBV20-1
TGCAGTGCTAGCAAGGGAACATGGAGGGTGAACACTGAAGCTTTCTTT
CSASKGTWRVNTEAFF
>TRBJ1-1|NA|NA|TRBV20-1
TGCAGTGCTAGAGAGGGACTTTCAACCACTGAAGCTTTCTTT
CSAREGLSTTEAFF
>TRBJ2-3|NA|NA|TRBV7-9
TGTGCCAGCAGCTTACAACAGGGATTCACAGATACGCAGTATTTT
CASSLQQGFTDTQYF
>TRBJ1-1|few|TRBD1|TRBV12-3/TRBV12-4
TGTGCCAGCAGTCGCTCCGCGGGACAGACAAACACTGAAGCTTTCTTT
CASSRSAGQTNTEAFF
>TRBJ1-2|NA|NA|TRBV29-1
TGCAGCGTTCGAACAGGGATAATGTATGGCTACACCTTC
CSVRTGIMYGYTF
>TRBJ2-7|NA|NA|TRBV6-6
TGTGCCAGCAGTTACCCGACCGGGAGCTCCTACGAGCAGTACTTC
CASSYPTGSSYEQYF
>TRBJ2-1|few|NA|TRBV24-1
TGTGCCACCCACGAACCCTGCAATGAGCAGTTCTTC
CATHEPCNEQFF
>TRBJ2-3|few|NA|TRBV28
TGTGCCACCGGGGACCACACAGATACGCAGTATTTT
CATGDHTDTQYF
>TRBJ2-7|few|TRBD2|TRBV6-5
TGTGCCAGCAGTTCGGAATACGGACTAGCGGGGGGACATTACGAGCAGTACTTC
CASSSEYGLAGGHYEQYF
>TRBJ2-7|NA|NA|TRBV11-2
TGTGCCAGCAGCTTAGATCCGATCGGAAGCTCCTACGAGCAGTACTTC
CASSLDPIGSSYEQYF
>TRBJ2-3|NA|TRBD2|TRBV28
TGTGCCAGCAGTTTTAGCGGGGGCCGACGAAATACGCAGTATTTT
CASSFSGGRRNTQYF
>TRBJ2-3|NA|TRBD2|TRBV29-1
TGCAGCGTTGCAGAACTAGCGGAGAATGCAGATACGCAGTATTTT
CSVAELAENADTQYF
>TRBJ1-2|NA|TRBD1|TRBV7-9
TGTGCCAGCAGAAACACCGGGACAGCGTCATATGGCTACACCTTC
CASRNTGTASYGYTF
>TRBJ1-3|NA|NA|TRBV12-3/TRBV12-4
TGTGCCAGCAGTTTAAGTGGGGACAAACAGCTAAACACCATATATTTT
CASSLSGDKQLNTIYF
>TRBJ2-7|NA|TRBD2|TRBV11-1
TGTGCCAGCAGCCCCCTAGCGGGGGTCTCCTACGAGCAGTACTTC
CASSPLAGVSYEQYF
>TRBJ2-7|few|TRBD1|TRBV6-2/TRBV6-3
TGTGCCAGCCAGTCCCACGTACAGGGGTTCGAGCAGTACTTC
CASQSHVQGFEQYF